The source of this TCR beta chain is a study of blood T cell repertoires in COVID-19. Whole-study context: T cells, B-cell-depleted T cells, or PBMCs supplied cDNA or gDNA.

In the authors' workflow: Researchers report that nucleated cell counts were estimated from reference gene primer amplification. Using immunoSEQ multiplex PCR, the repertoire was profiled, and TCRdb retains in-frame clones only, with some absent. V and J calls and clone size are those listed in that table; D and trimming were worked out from the DNA. The data show about 110,000 clones, over 60% seen once. From germline, CDR1 is SGHTA and CDR2 FQGNSA. The length of the CDR3 is 13 residues. The ends lost 6 bases at V and 2 bases at J; junction bases unmatched: 3. The chain has TRBV7-2 and TRBJ1-1; TRBD1 aligns across 7 bases. Sample: peripheral blood. This sequence was found in a human donor in a cohort sampled during active or convalescent COVID-19. The CDR3 here is CASRTGTNTEAFF. CDR3 nucleotides: TGTGCCAGCAGGACAGGGACCAACACTGAAGCTTTCTTT.